A single sample is the source of the 9 T cell receptor beta chains below, sequenced in a study of T cell responses to AZD1222 COVID-19 vaccine. Libraries were prepared by immunoSEQ multiplex PCR; TCRdb keeps only in-frame clonotypes and omits some of them. Altogether 150,000 or so clones are present, around 89% being singletons, with the ten largest covering approximately 3.1%. The sample consisted of peripheral blood, taken on day 0 of AZD1222 vaccination. The receptors here all came from an adult in good health.

This rearrangement joins TRBV5-5 to TRBJ1-1, with no clear D. Germline assignment: CDR1 SGHKS and CDR2 YYEKEE (reference sequence). V lost 0 bases and J 2 bases, leaving 5 bases between the germline ends. The CDR3 spans 13 residues. This CDR3 reads CASSLEGNTEAFF. CDR3 nucleotide sequence: TGTGCCAGCAGCTTGGAAGGTAACACTGAAGCTTTCTTT. The full variable domain, in which reference TRBV5-5 and TRBJ1-1 provide the parts outside the CDR3, is DAGVTQSPTHLIKTRGQQVTLRCSPISGHKSVSWYQQVLGQGPQFIFQYYEKEERGRGNFPDRFSARQFPNYSSELNVNALLLGDSALYLCASSLEGNTEAFFGQGTRLTVV.

The J gene is TRBJ1-5, the V gene TRBV10-1; maybe TRBD1 (6 bases). CDR3 size: 15 residues. The V end was cut by 2 bases, the J end by 4 bases, with 12 bases between. CDR1 is WNHNN and CDR2 is SYGVQD in the germline V gene (reference sequence). In nucleotides, the CDR3 is TGCGCCAGCAGTGAGGGGGGCTTAGGGAATCAGCCCCAGCATTTT. This sequence encodes CASSEGGLGNQPQHF.

The rearrangement uses TRBV5-4 and TRBJ1-1; D may be TRBD1 (6 bases). The CDR3 runs 13 residues. V dropped 1 base and J dropped 6 bases, with 10 bases sitting between them. Germline CDR1 SGHNT, CDR2 YYREEE (reference sequence). CDR3: CASSLLQGSEAFF. CDR3 nucleotide sequence: TGTGCCAGCAGCTTGTTACAGGGCTCTGAAGCTTTCTTT.

V is TRBV3-1 (or the pseudogene TRBV3-2) and J is TRBJ1-1, with D possibly being TRBD1 (5 bases). The ends were cut back, 1 base at V and 7 bases at J, with 13 bases in the middle. This CDR3 spans 14 amino acids. Germline V gene lookup returns CDR1 LGHDT and CDR2 YNNKEL (reference sequence). CDR3 bases: TGTGCCAGCAGCCAAGTATTCGGGGGTGGTGAAGCTTTCTTT. Translating it yields CASSQVFGGGEAFF.

The chain has TRBV11-3 and TRBJ2-1, with 8 bases identical to TRBD2. The germline gives CDR1 SGHNT, CDR2 YENEEA. J lost 3 bases, V lost 0 bases, and 4 bases had no gene match. The CDR3 has 16 residues. The CDR3 here is CASSLDGRGGYNEQFF. CDR3 nucleotides: TGTGCCAGCAGCTTAGACGGGAGGGGGGGCTACAATGAGCAGTTCTTC.

The rearrangement joins TRBV5-4 to TRBJ1-1, with a possible D match to TRBD1 (6 bases). V gave up 3 bases and J gave up 5 bases, with 17 bases separating them. Germline CDR1 reads SGHNT; CDR2 reads YYREEE (reference sequence). The CDR3 has 15 amino acids. The CDR3 region has the DNA TGTGCCAGCAGCTCAGACAGGTCCGGAAGGACTGAAGCTTTCTTT. This gives the protein CASSSDRSGRTEAFF.

This clone has a single count. The chain joins TRBV20-1 to TRBJ1-1; D may be TRBD1 (5 bases). In germline, CDR1 is DFQATT, CDR2 SNEGSKA (reference sequence). The V and J ends lost 3 bases and 1 base respectively, with 15 bases between them. The CDR3 extends over 15 amino acids. The CDR3 DNA sequence: TGCAGTGCTAGTGATCCGGGACGTAGGAACACTGAAGCTTTCTTT. Residues: CSASDPGRRNTEAFF.

This clone has only a few counts. The gene calls are TRBV29-1 and TRBJ1-1, with a tentative D call TRBD1 (6 bases). CDR3 length: 16 residues. Trimming removed 6 bases at V and 0 bases at J, with 20 bases between. Germline CDR1 SQVTM, CDR2 ANQGSEA. DNA for the CDR3: TGCAGCGTGGAGGACAGTCGGGTTGGGGTGAACACTGAAGCTTTCTTT. Its translation is CSVEDSRVGVNTEAFF.

The gene calls are TRBV2 and TRBJ2-7; D is ambiguous. Trimming removed 5 bases at V and 6 bases at J, with 11 bases between. This CDR3 is 12 amino acids long. Germline assignment: CDR1 SNHLY and CDR2 FYNNEI. The CDR3 DNA reads TGTGCCAGCAGTTATACACTGAGCGAGCAGTACTTC. This gives the protein CASSYTLSEQYF.